This T cell receptor beta chain comes out of a study of radiation and T cells in renal cell carcinoma. Study-level findings and limits: From baseline, blood top tumor clonotypes peaked at 2 weeks post-radiation. Without pretreatment biopsies, baseline tumor clonotype presence was undetermined.

V lost 5 bases and J lost 0, with 14 bases in between. The CDR3 covers 14 residues. The germline V gene encodes CDR1 SQVTM and CDR2 ANQGSEA. Time point specified: baseline pretreatment blood. Treatment meaning: 15 Gy SBRT to primary tumor, nephrectomy 4 weeks later. As for this clone: No antigen is known for it.

Profiling relied on immunoSEQ multiplex PCR, and the TCRdb table lists in-frame clones only, not all of them. The table lists about 150,000 clones, approximately 90% of them singletons. The receptor comes from a woman aged 70-85 years with renal cell carcinoma. The source material was blood, sampled from a patient whose treatment included radiotherapy and nephrectomy. The rearrangement uses TRBV29-1 and TRBJ2-7, with a possible D match to TRBD1 (5 bases). The CDR3 loop is CSVFLKDNSYEQYF. The CDR3 DNA is TGCAGCGTTTTCCTTAAGGACAACTCCTACGAGCAGTACTTC.